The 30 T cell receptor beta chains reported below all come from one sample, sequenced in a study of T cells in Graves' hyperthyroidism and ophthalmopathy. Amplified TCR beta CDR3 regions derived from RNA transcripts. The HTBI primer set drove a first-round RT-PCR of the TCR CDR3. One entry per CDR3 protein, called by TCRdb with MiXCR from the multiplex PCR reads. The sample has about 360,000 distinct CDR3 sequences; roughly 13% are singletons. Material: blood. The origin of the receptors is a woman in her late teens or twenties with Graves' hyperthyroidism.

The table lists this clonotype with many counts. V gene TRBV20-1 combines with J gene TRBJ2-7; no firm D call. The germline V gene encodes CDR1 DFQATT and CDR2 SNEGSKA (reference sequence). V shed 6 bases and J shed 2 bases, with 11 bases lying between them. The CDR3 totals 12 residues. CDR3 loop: CSAPRLTYEQYF. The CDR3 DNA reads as TGCAGTGCGCCCCGGTTAACCTACGAGCAGTACTTC.

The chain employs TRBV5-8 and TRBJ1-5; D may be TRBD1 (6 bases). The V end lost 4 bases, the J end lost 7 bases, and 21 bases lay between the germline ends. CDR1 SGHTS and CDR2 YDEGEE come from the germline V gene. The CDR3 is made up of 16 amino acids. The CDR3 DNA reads TGTGCCAGCAGCATTGGGGACAACAGGGTTCGGCAGCCCCAGCATTTT. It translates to CASSIGDNRVRQPQHF.

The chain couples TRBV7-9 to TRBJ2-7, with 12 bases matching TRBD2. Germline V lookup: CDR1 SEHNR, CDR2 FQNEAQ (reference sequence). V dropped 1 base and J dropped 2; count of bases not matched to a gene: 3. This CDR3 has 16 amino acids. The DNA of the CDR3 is TGTGCCAGCAGCTTAGGACTAGCGGGGGCCACCTACGAGCAGTACTTC. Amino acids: CASSLGLAGATYEQYF.

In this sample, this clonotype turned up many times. CDR3 DNA: TGTGCCAGCAGCTTCAACTCCCAGGGACAAGAGACCCAGTACTTC. Its protein is CASSFNSQGQETQYF. The chain employs TRBV7-6 and TRBJ2-5, with D perhaps TRBD1 (5 bases). Germline V gives CDR1 SGHVS, CDR2 FNYEAQ. V shed 3 bases and J shed 2 bases, with 13 bases lying between them. The CDR3 extends over 15 amino acids.

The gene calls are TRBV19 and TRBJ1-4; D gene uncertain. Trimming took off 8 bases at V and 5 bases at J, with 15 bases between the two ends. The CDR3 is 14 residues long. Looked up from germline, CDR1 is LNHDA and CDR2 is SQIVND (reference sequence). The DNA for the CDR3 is TGTGCCAGTCACGGATCGGGAGGGAATGAAAAACTGTTTTTT. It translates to CASHGSGGNEKLFF.

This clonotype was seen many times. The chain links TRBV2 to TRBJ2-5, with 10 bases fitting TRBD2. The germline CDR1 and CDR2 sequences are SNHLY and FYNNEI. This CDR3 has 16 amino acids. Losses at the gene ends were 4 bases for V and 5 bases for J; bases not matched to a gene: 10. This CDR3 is CASSGGLAGDLETQYF. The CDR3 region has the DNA TGTGCCAGCAGTGGGGGGCTAGCGGGAGATCTGGAGACCCAGTACTTC.

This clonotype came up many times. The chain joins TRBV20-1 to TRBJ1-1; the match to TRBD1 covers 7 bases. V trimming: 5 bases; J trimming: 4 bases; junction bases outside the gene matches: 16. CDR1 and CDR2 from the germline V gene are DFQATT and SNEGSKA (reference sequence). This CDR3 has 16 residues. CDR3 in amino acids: CSALLEGAGWGTEAFF. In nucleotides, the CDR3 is TGCAGTGCTCTCCTAGAGGGGGCAGGGTGGGGCACTGAAGCTTTCTTT.

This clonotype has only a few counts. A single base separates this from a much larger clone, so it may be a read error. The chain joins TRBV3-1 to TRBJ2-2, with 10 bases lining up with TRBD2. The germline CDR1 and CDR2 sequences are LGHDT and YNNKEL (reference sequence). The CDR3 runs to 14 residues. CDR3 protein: CANSQAGGLGELFF. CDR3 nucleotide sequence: TGTGCCAACAGCCAAGCGGGAGGGCTCGGGGAGCTGTTTTTT.

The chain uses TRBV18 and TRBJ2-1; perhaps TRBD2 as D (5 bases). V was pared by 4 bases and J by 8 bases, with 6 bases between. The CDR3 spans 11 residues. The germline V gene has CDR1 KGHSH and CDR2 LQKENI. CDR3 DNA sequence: TGTGCCAGCTCACAGGAGGATGAGCAGTTCTTC. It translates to CASSQEDEQFF.

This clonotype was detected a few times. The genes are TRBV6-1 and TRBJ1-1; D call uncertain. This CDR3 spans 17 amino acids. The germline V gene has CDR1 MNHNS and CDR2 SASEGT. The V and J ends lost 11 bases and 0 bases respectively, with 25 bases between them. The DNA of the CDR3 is TGTGCCGGCACCAGAGACACCCCCACTACCATGAACACTGAAGCTTTCTTT. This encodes CAGTRDTPTTMNTEAFF.

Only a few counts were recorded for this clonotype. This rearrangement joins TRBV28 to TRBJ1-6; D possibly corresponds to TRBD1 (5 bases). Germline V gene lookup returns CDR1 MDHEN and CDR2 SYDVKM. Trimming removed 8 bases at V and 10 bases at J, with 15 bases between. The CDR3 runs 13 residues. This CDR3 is CASGLRGNSPLHF. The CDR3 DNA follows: TGTGCCAGCGGACTTAGGGGAAACTCACCCCTCCACTTT.

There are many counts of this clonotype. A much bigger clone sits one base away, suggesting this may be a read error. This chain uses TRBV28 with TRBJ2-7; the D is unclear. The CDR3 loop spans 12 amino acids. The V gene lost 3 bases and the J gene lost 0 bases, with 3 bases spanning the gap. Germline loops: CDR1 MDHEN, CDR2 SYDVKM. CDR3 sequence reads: CASSLNSYEQYF. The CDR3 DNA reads TGTGCCAGCAGTTTGAACTCCTACGAGCAGTACTTC.

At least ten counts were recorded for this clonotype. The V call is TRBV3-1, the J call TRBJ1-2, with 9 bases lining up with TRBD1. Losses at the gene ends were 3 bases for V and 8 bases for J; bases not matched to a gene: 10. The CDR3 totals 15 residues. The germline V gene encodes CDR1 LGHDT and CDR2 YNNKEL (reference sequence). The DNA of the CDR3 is TGTGCCAGCAGCCAGAACCTTGGGACAGGGAACGGCTACACCTTC. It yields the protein CASSQNLGTGNGYTF.

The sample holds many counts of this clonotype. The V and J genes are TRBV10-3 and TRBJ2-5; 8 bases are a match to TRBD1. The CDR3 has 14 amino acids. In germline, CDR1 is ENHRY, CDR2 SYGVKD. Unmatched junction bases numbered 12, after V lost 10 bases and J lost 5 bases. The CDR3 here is CATSKPTGGETQYF. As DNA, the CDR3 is TGTGCCACCTCAAAGCCTACAGGGGGGGAGACCCAGTACTTC.

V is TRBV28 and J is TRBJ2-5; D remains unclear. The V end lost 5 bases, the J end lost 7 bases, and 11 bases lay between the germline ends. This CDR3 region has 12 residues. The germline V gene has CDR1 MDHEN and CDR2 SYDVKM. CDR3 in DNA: TGTGCCAGCAGTGTGTCAACGGGGACCCAGTACTTC. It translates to CASSVSTGTQYF.

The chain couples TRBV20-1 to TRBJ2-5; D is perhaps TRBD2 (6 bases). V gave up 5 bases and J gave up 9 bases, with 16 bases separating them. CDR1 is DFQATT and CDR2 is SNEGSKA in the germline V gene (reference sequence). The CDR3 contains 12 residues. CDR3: CSAQPGVAAQYF. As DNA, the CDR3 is TGCAGTGCTCAACCGGGAGTCGCGGCCCAGTACTTC.

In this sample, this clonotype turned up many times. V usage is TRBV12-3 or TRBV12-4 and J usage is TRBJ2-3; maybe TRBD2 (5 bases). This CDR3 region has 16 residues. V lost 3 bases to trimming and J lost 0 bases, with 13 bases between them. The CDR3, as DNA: TGTGCCAGCAGTTTTGGGCGGGTGGCTAGCACAGATACGCAGTATTTT. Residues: CASSFGRVASTDTQYF.

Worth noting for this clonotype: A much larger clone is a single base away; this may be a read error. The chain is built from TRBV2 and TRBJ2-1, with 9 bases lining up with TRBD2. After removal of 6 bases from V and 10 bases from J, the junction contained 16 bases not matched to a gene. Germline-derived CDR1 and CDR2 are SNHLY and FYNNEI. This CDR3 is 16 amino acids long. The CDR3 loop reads CASRYFSGGVWTEQFF. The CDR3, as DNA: TGTGCCAGCAGATATTTTAGCGGGGGCGTCTGGACCGAGCAGTTCTTC.

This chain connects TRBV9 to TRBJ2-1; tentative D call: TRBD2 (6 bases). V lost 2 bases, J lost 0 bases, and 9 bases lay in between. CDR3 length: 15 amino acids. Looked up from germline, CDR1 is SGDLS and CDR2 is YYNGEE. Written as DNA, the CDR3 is TGTGCCAGCAGCGTTAGCGGTGGCTCCTACAATGAGCAGTTCTTC. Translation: CASSVSGGSYNEQFF.

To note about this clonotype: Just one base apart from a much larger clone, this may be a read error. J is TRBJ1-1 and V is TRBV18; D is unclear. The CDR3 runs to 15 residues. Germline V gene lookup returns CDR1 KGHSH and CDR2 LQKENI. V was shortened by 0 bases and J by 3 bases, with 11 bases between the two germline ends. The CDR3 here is CASSPPSATDTEAFF. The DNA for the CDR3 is TGTGCCAGCTCACCACCGTCGGCAACCGACACTGAAGCTTTCTTT.

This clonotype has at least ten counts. For the CDR3, the DNA is TGTGCCAGCAGCTTAGTCTGGAATCCCGGAGAGACCCAGTACTTC. It codes for CASSLVWNPGETQYF. This chain uses TRBV7-8 with TRBJ2-5; D not certain. The V gene's germline CDR1 is SGHVS and CDR2 FQNEAQ. The V and J ends lost 1 base and 4 bases respectively, with 13 bases between them. The CDR3 sequence is 15 residues long.

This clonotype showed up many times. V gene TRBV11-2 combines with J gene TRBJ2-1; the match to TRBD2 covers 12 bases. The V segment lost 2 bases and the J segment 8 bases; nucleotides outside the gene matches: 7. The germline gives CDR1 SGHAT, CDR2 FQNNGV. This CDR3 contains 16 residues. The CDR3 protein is CASSLLAGGSSDEQFF. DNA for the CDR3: TGTGCCAGCAGCTTACTAGCGGGAGGGTCGAGCGATGAGCAGTTCTTC.

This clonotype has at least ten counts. The CDR3 DNA sequence: TGTGCCAGCAGTTACCCACCTCCGAACGAGCAGTACTTC. It specifies CASSYPPPNEQYF. The chain combines TRBV6-6 with TRBJ2-7, with D unresolved. This CDR3 is 13 amino acids long. CDR1 and CDR2 from the germline V gene are MNHNY and SVGAGI (reference sequence). The germline V and J ends were trimmed by 2 bases and 5 bases, with 10 bases remaining between them.

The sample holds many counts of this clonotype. CDR3 sequence reads: CASRLLAGGANTEAFF. For the CDR3, the DNA is TGTGCCAGCAGGCTCCTCGCGGGGGGCGCGAACACTGAAGCTTTCTTT. This chain joins TRBV12-3 or TRBV12-4 and TRBJ1-1; a possible D gene is TRBD1 (6 bases). The CDR3 totals 16 residues. The V end was cut by 6 bases, the J end by 1 base, with 18 bases between.

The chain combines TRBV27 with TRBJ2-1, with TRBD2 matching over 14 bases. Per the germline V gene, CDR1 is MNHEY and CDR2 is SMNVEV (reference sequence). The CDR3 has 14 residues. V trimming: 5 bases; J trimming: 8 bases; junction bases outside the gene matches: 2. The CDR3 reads CASSRLAGGHEQFF. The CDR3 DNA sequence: TGTGCCAGCAGTAGACTAGCGGGGGGGCATGAGCAGTTCTTC.

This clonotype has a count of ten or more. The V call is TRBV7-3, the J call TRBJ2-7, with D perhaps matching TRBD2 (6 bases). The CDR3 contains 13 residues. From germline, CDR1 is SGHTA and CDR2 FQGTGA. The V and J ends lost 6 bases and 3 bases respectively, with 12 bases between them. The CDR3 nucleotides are TGTGCCAGCAGTTCCTCCGGGGGCTACGAGCAGTACTTC. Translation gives CASSSSGGYEQYF.

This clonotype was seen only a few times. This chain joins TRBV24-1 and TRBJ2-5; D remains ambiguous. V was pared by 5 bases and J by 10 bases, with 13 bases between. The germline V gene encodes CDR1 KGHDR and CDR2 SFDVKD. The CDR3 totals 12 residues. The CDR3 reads CATSVSGVDQYF. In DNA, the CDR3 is TGTGCCACCAGTGTATCTGGGGTCGACCAGTACTTC.

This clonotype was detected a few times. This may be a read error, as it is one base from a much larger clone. Written as DNA, the CDR3 is TGTGCCAGCAGCTTGGGCAACAATGAGCAGTTCTTC. Amino acid sequence: CASSLGNNEQFF. V is TRBV5-4 and J is TRBJ2-1; D is unresolved. The ends were cut back, 0 bases at V and 5 bases at J, with 3 bases in the middle. The germline V gene has CDR1 SGHNT and CDR2 YYREEE (reference sequence). The CDR3 runs to 12 residues.

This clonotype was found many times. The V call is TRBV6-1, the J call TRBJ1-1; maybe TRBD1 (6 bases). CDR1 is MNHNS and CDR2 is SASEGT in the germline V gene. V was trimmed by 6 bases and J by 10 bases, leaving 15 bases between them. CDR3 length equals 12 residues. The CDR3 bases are TGTGCCAGCAGCAACAACAGGGAGGGAGCTTTCTTT. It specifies CASSNNREGAFF.

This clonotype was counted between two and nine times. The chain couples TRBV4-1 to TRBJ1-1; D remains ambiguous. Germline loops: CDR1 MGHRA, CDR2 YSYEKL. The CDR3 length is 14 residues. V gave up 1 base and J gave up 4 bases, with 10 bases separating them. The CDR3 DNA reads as TGCGCCAGCAGCCAAGTTTGGACTCTCACTGAAGCTTTCTTT. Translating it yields CASSQVWTLTEAFF.